The 2 T cell receptor beta chains listed next were all sequenced from one sample in a study of blood T cell repertoires in COVID-19. Sequencing was performed with immunoSEQ multiplex PCR; in TCRdb, only in-frame clones are kept and a portion is missing. There are 150,000 to 200,000 clones in the sample; 85% occur only once, and about 3.3% lies in the top ten. The sequenced sample consisted of peripheral blood. The receptors here all came from a human donor with acute or convalescent COVID-19. The donor label of this sample is uncertain.

A note on this clone: Germline and junction disagree at one end, which may indicate a read error. This sequence joins TRBV19 and TRBJ1-6; D uncertain. The CDR3 contains 10 residues. Germline loops: CDR1 LNHDA, CDR2 SQIVND (reference sequence). The CDR3 DNA reads as TGTGCCAGTAGTTGGGAGGGAGGTAACTTT. It codes for CASSWEGGNF.

V usage is TRBV3-1 (or the pseudogene TRBV3-2) and J usage is TRBJ1-2, with 7 bases identical to TRBD1. The CDR3 totals 14 residues. V lost 4 bases, J lost 2 bases, and 4 bases stayed unmatched. CDR1 and CDR2 from the germline V gene are LGHDT and YNNKEL (reference sequence). Here the CDR3 reads CASSRTGVNYGYTF. CDR3 sequence (DNA): TGTGCCAGCAGCCGAACAGGGGTCAACTATGGCTACACCTTC.